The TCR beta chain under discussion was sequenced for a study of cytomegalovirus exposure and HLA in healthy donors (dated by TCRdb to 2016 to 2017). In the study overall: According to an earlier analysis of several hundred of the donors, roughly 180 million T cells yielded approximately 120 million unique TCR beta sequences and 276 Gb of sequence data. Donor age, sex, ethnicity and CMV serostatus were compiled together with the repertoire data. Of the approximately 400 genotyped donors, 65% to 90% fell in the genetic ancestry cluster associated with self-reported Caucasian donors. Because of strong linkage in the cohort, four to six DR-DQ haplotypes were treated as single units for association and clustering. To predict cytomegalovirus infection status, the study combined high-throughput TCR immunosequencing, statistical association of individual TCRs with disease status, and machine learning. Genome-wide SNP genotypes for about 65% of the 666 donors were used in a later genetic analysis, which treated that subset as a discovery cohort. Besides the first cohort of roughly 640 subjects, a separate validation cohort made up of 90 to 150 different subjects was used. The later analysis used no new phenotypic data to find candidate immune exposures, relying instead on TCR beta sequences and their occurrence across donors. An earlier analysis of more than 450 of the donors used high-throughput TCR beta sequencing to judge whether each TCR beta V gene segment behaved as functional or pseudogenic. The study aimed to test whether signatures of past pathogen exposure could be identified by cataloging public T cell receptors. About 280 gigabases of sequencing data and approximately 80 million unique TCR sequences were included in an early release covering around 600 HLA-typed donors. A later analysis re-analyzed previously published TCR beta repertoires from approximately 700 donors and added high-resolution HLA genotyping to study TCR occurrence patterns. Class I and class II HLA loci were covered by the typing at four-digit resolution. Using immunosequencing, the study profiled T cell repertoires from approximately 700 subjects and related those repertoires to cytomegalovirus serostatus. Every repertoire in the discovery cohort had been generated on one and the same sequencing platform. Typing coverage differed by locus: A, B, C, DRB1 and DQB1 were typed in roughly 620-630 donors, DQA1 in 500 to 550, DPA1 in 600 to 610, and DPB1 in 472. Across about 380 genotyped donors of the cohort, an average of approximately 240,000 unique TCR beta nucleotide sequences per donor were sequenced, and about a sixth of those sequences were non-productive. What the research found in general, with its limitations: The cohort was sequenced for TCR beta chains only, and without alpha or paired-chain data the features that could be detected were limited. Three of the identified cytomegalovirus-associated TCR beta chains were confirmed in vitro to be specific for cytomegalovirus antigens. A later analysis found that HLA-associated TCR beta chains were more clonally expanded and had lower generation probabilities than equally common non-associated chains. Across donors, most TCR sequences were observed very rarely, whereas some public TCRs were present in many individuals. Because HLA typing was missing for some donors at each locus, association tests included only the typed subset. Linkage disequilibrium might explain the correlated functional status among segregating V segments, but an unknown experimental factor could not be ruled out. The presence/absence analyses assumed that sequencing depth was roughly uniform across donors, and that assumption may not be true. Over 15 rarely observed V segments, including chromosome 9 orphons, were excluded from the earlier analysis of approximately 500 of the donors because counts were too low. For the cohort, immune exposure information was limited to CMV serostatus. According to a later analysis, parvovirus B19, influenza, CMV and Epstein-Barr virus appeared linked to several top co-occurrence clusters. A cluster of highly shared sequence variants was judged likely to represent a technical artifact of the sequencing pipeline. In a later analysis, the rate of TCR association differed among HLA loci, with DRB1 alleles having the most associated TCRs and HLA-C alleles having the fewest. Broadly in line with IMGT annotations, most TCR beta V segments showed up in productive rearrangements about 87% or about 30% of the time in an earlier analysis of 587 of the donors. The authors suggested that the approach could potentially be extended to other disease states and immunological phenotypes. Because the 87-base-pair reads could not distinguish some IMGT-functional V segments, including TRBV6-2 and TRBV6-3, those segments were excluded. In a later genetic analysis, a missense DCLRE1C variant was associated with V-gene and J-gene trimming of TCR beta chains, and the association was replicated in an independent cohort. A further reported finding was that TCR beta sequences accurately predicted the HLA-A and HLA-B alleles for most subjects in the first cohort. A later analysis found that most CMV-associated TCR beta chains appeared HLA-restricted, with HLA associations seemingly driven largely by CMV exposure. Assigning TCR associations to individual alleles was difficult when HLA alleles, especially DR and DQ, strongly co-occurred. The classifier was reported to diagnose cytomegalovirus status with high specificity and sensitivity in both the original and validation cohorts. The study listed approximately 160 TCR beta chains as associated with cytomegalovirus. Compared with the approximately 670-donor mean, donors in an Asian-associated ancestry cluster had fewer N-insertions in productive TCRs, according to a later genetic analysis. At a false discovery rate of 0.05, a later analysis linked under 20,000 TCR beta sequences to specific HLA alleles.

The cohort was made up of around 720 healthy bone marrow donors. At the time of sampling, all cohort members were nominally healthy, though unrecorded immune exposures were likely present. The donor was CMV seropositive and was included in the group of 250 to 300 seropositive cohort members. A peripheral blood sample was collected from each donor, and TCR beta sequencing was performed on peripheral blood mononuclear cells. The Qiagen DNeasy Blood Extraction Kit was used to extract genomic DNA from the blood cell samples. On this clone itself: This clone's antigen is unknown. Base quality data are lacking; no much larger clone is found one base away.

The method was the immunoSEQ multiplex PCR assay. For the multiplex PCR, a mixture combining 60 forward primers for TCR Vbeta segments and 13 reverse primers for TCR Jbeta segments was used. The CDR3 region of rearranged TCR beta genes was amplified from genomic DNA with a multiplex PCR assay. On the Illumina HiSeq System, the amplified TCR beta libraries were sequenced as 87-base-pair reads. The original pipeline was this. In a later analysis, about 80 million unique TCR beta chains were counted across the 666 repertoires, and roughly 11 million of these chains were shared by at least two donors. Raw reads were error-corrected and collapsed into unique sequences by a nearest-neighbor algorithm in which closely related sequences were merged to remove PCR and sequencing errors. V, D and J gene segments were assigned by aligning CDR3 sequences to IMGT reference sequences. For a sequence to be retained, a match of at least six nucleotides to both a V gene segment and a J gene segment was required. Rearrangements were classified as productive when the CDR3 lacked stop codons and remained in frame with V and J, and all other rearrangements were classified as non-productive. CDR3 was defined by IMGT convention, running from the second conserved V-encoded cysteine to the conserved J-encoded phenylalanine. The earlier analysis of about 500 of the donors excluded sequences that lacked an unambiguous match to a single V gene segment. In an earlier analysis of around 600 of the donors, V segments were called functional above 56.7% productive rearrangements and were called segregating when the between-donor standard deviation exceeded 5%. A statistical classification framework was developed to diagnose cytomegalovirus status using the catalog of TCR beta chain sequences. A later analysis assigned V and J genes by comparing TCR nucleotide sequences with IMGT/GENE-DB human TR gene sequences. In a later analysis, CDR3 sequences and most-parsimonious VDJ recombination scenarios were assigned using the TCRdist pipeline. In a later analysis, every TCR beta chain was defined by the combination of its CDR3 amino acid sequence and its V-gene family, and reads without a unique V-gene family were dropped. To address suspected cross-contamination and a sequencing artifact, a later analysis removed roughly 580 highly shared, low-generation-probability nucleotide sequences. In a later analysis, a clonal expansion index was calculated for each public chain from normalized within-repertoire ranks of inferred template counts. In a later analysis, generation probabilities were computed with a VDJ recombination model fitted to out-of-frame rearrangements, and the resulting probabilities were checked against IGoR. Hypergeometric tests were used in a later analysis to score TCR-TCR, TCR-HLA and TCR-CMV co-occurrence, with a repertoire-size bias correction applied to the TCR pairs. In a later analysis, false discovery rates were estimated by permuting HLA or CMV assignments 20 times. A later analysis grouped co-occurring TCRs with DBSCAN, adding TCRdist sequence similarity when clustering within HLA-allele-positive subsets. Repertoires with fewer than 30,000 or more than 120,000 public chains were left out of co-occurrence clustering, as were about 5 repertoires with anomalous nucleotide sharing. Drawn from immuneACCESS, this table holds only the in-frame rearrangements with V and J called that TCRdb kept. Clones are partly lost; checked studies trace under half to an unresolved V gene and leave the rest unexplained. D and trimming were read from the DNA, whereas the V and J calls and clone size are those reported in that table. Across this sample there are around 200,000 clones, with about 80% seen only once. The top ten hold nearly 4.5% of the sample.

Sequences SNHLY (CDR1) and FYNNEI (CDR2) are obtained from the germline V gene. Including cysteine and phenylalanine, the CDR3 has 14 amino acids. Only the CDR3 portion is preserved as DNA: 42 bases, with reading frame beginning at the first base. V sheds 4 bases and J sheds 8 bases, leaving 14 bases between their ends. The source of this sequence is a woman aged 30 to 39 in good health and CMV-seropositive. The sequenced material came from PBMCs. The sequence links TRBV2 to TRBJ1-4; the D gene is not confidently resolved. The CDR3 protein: CASSALEGGEKLFF. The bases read TGTGCCAGCAGTGCCCTGGAAGGAGGGGAAAAACTGTTTTTT.